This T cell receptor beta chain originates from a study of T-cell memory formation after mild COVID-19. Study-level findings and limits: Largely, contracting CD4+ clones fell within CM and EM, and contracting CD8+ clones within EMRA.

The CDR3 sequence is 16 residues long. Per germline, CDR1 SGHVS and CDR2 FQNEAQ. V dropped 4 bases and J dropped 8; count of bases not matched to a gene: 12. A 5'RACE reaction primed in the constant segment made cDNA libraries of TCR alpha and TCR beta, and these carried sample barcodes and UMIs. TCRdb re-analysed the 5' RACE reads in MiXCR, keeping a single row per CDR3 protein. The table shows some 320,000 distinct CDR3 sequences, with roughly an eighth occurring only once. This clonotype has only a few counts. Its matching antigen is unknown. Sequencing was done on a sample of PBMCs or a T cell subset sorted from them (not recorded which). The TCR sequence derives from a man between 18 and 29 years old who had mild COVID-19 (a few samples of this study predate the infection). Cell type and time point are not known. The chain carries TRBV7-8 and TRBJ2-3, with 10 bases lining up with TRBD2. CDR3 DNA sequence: TGTGCCAGCAGCTCCTTGGCGAGCGGGGGGGCCGGTACGCAGTATTTT. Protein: CASSSLASGGAGTQYF.